The 5 T cell receptor beta chains given below trace back to one sample, sequenced in a study of blood T cell repertoires in COVID-19. Libraries were prepared by immunoSEQ multiplex PCR; TCRdb keeps only in-frame clonotypes and omits some of them. The table records about 190,000 clones, roughly 80% of them present only once. Sequencing used peripheral blood. The source of these receptors is a woman between 50 and 59 years old with acute or convalescent COVID-19.

The J gene is TRBJ2-2, the V gene TRBV19, with 9 bases aligning to TRBD2. After removal of 5 bases from V and 0 bases from J, the junction contained 4 bases not matched to a gene. Per the germline V gene, CDR1 is LNHDA and CDR2 is SQIVND (reference sequence). The CDR3 spans 16 residues. The chain's CDR3 is CASSRGLAANTGELFF. The DNA for the CDR3 is TGTGCCAGTAGTCGGGGACTAGCCGCGAACACCGGGGAGCTGTTTTTT.

V and J are TRBV7-8 and TRBJ1-5, with 7 positions matching TRBD1. V dropped 5 bases and J dropped 4; count of bases not matched to a gene: 8. Per germline, CDR1 SGHVS and CDR2 FQNEAQ. The CDR3 has 15 residues. The DNA of the CDR3 is TGTGCCAGCAGCCTCCGGGACAGACAAAATCAGCCCCAGCATTTT. Translating gives CASSLRDRQNQPQHF.

The chain recombines TRBV7-8 with TRBJ1-1; 9 bases fit TRBD1. Germline values: CDR1 SGHVS, CDR2 FQNEAQ. V lost 5 bases, J lost 4 bases, and 5 bases stayed unmatched. CDR3 size: 14 residues. This CDR3 is CASSTSTGGTEAFF. The CDR3 DNA follows: TGTGCCAGCAGCACCTCGACAGGGGGCACTGAAGCTTTCTTT.

V usage is TRBV30 and J usage is TRBJ1-1, with TRBD1 identical over 7 bases. Trimming cost V 8 bases and J 1 base; bases outside gene matches: 7. Germline CDR1 is GTSNPN and CDR2 is SVGIG (reference sequence). The CDR3 loop spans 13 amino acids. CDR3 region: CAAYHRGNTEAFF. Written as DNA, the CDR3 is TGTGCCGCATACCACAGGGGGAACACTGAAGCTTTCTTT.

In its sample, this clone was seen a few times. The chain combines TRBV6-2 or TRBV6-3 with TRBJ1-1; D call uncertain. The germline V gene has CDR1 MNHEY and CDR2 SVGEGT. The CDR3 is 15 amino acids. Trimming pared 5 bases from V and 1 base from J, leaving 14 bases between. For the CDR3, the DNA is TGTGCCAGCAGTACCCCCACCGCGGCGAACACTGAAGCTTTCTTT. Translated: CASSTPTAANTEAFF.